The 13 T cell receptor beta chains given below trace back to one sample, sequenced in a study of T cell responses to AZD1222 COVID-19 vaccine. The repertoire was sequenced with immunoSEQ multiplex PCR; TCRdb's copy has only in-frame clones and lacks some. This table has about 130,000 clones, roughly 86% appearing once. The sequencing here drew on peripheral blood, taken on day 0 of AZD1222 vaccination. These receptors came from an adult in good health.

The V and J genes are TRBV19 and TRBJ2-2, with D perhaps being TRBD1 or TRBD2 (6 bases each). Looked up from germline, CDR1 is LNHDA and CDR2 is SQIVND (reference sequence). This CDR3 has 15 amino acids. V was cut by 1 base and J by 3 bases, with 9 bases left in between. CDR3 bases: TGTGCCAGTAGTATAGTGGGGGGCTACACCGGGGAGCTGTTTTTT. As protein: CASSIVGGYTGELFF.

The chain has TRBV3-1 (or the pseudogene TRBV3-2) and TRBJ2-7; D is unclear. The germline CDR1 and CDR2 sequences are LGHDT and YNNKEL (reference sequence). The V end was cut by 3 bases, the J end by 6 bases, with 9 bases between. This CDR3 spans 12 amino acids. Here the CDR3 reads CASSQYSSEQYF. The CDR3, as DNA: TGTGCCAGCAGCCAGTACAGCTCCGAGCAGTACTTC.

This chain links TRBV7-3 with TRBJ2-1; D gene ambiguous. This CDR3 has 13 amino acids. Trimming cost V 5 bases and J 4 bases, with 9 bases left between them. Looked up from germline, CDR1 is SGHTA and CDR2 is FQGTGA. CDR3 region: CASSTGPYNEQFF. The CDR3 bases are TGTGCCAGCAGCACCGGACCGTACAATGAGCAGTTCTTC.

V usage is TRBV19 and J usage is TRBJ2-7; TRBD1 matches 8 bases. CDR3 size: 16 residues. After removal of 4 bases from V and 1 base from J, the junction contained 9 bases not matched to a gene. Per germline, CDR1 LNHDA and CDR2 SQIVND (reference sequence). The CDR3 protein is CASSTSFRTGSYEQYF. In nucleotides, the CDR3 is TGTGCCAGTAGTACCTCCTTCAGGACAGGGTCCTACGAGCAGTACTTC.

This clone was seen a single time. The V call is TRBV6-5, the J call TRBJ1-4; D is uncertain. Germline V gene lookup returns CDR1 MNHEY and CDR2 SVGAGI. V gave up 0 bases and J gave up 4 bases, with 3 bases separating them. The CDR3 consists of 13 residues. The CDR3 spells CASSYSSNEKLFF. In DNA form, the CDR3 reads TGTGCCAGCAGTTACTCTAGTAATGAAAAACTGTTTTTT.

The V gene is TRBV19, the J gene TRBJ2-7; 9 bases match TRBD1. The CDR3 consists of 15 residues. V shed 5 bases, J shed 0 bases, and the junction held 5 bases outside the gene matches. Germline CDR1 reads LNHDA; CDR2 reads SQIVND (reference sequence). The chain's CDR3 is CASSRQGGFSYEQYF. Written as DNA, the CDR3 is TGTGCCAGTAGTCGACAGGGGGGATTCTCCTACGAGCAGTACTTC.

This chain joins TRBV7-3 and TRBJ2-2; a possible D gene is TRBD1 (6 bases). The germline V and J ends were trimmed by 1 base and 7 bases, with 10 bases remaining between them. The germline V gene has CDR1 SGHTA and CDR2 FQGTGA. This CDR3 is built from 14 residues. The CDR3 region is CASSLRGQVGELFF. CDR3 DNA sequence: TGTGCCAGCAGCTTAAGGGGGCAGGTCGGGGAGCTGTTTTTT.

In regard to this clone: Other DNA sequences from this sample encode an identical CDR3 as well. This chain connects TRBV7-2 to TRBJ2-1; a possible D gene is TRBD2 (6 bases). Between the trimmed V and J ends, which lost 0 bases and 3 bases, there was a span of 6 bases. The CDR3 extends over 14 amino acids. Germline V lookup: CDR1 SGHTA, CDR2 FQGNSA. CDR3 sequence (DNA): TGTGCCAGCAGCTTAGCTAGCGGCTACAATGAGCAGTTCTTC. Translation: CASSLASGYNEQFF.

V is TRBV20-1 and J is TRBJ2-1; a weak D match, TRBD2 (5 bases). V was clipped by 3 bases and J by 6 bases, with 21 bases between them. The CDR3 contains 16 residues. CDR1 is DFQATT and CDR2 is SNEGSKA in the germline V gene (reference sequence). The CDR3 DNA is TGCAGTGCTAGTGGGCTAGCTACCACCATGGCCAATGAGCAGTTCTTC. Protein sequence: CSASGLATTMANEQFF.

The chain couples TRBV27 to TRBJ2-7; TRBD1 matches 11 bases. J gave up 6 bases and V 4 bases, and 8 bases lay outside the gene matches. The CDR3 covers 15 residues. Per germline, CDR1 MNHEY and CDR2 SMNVEV (reference sequence). In DNA form, the CDR3 reads TGTGCCAGCAGTTCGCCGGGACAGGGGGTTAGCGAGCAGTACTTC. Translation: CASSSPGQGVSEQYF.

There are a few counts of this clone. This chain joins TRBV4-1 and TRBJ1-5; a weak D match, TRBD1 (5 bases). The CDR3 is 15 amino acids. V was trimmed by 1 base and J by 5 bases, leaving 12 bases between them. Germline V gene data show CDR1 as MGHRA and CDR2 as YSYEKL. This CDR3 reads CASSQAHLGDQPQHF. DNA of the CDR3: TGCGCCAGCAGCCAAGCTCACCTAGGGGATCAGCCCCAGCATTTT.

V usage is TRBV13 and J usage is TRBJ1-3; no reliable D call. Germline V gives CDR1 PRHDT, CDR2 FYEKMQ (reference sequence). This CDR3 is built from 12 residues. V lost 7 bases and J 3 bases, leaving 7 bases between the germline ends. The CDR3 DNA reads TGTGCCAGCACCCTCATTGGAAACACCATATATTTT. Its translation: CASTLIGNTIYF.

The chain uses TRBV29-1 and TRBJ1-1; D is perhaps TRBD1 (5 bases). This CDR3 is built from 13 residues. Germline lookup yields CDR1 SQVTM and CDR2 ANQGSEA. V was trimmed by 7 bases and J by 3 bases, leaving 15 bases between them. CDR3 residues: CSAGTPPDTEAFF. As DNA, the CDR3 is TGCAGCGCGGGGACCCCGCCGGACACTGAAGCTTTCTTT.